These 18 T cell receptor beta chains were all obtained from the same sample, sequenced in a study of T cell responses to AZD1222 COVID-19 vaccine. Sequencing used immunoSEQ multiplex PCR; TCRdb keeps in-frame clones, though not all of them. The profile shows 90,000 to 150,000 clones, about 90% of them singletons. Here the sequenced sample was peripheral blood, taken on day 0 of AZD1222 vaccination. These receptors all stem from an adult in good health.

DNA for the CDR3: TGTGCCAGCAGCCCTCGGACAGGGGAAGGTGAGCAGTTCTTC. Its translation is CASSPRTGEGEQFF. This chain connects TRBV11-3 to TRBJ2-1, with TRBD1 matching 9 bases. After removal of 5 bases from V and 9 bases from J, the junction contained 8 bases not matched to a gene. Germline lookup yields CDR1 SGHNT and CDR2 YENEEA. The CDR3 has 14 residues. Supplemented by reference TRBV11-3 and TRBJ2-1, the full variable domain reads EAGVVQSPRYKIIEKKQPVAFWCNPISGHNTLYWYLQNLGQGPELLIRYENEEAVDDSQLPKDRFSAERLKGVDSTLKIQPAELGDSAVYLCASSPRTGEGEQFFGPGTRLTVL.

The V call is TRBV19, the J call TRBJ2-3; 16 bases are shared with TRBD2. Trimming at V came to 9 bases and at J to 9 bases, leaving 18 bases not matched to a gene. This CDR3 spans 18 amino acids. The germline V gene has CDR1 LNHDA and CDR2 SQIVND (reference sequence). The CDR3 sequence: CASSSAGTSGGALQTQYF. CDR3 in DNA: TGTGCCAGCAGCTCCGCAGGGACTAGCGGGGGGGCCCTTCAAACGCAGTATTTT.

In this sample, this clone turned up a few times. This sequence joins TRBV24-1 and TRBJ1-6; TRBD1 is a possible D gene (6 bases). Per the germline V gene, CDR1 is KGHDR and CDR2 is SFDVKD. V was cut by 3 bases and J by 6 bases, with 14 bases left in between. The CDR3 totals 16 residues. CDR3 nucleotides: TGTGCCACCAGTGATCCTCGTTCAGGGGCTAATTCACCCCTCCACTTT. It codes for CATSDPRSGANSPLHF.

V is TRBV5-1 and J is TRBJ1-4; D possibly corresponds to TRBD1 (6 bases). The germline V and J ends were trimmed by 5 bases and 6 bases, with 14 bases remaining between them. The CDR3 covers 14 residues. The germline gives CDR1 SGHRS, CDR2 YFSETQ. The CDR3 loop is CASRAGTYDEKLFF. CDR3 DNA sequence: TGCGCCAGCAGAGCCGGGACATACGATGAAAAACTGTTTTTT.

The rearrangement uses TRBV7-2 and TRBJ1-1; D is uncertain. This CDR3 contains 13 residues. V dropped 1 base and J dropped 11 bases, with 14 bases sitting between them. Germline lookup yields CDR1 SGHTA and CDR2 FQGNSA. This CDR3 reads CASSLGLGWQAFF. As DNA, the CDR3 is TGTGCCAGCAGCTTAGGTTTAGGGTGGCAGGCTTTCTTT.

The J gene is TRBJ1-5, the V gene TRBV28; TRBD1 aligns across 8 bases. J was trimmed by 0 bases and V by 2 bases; bases with no gene match: 12. Germline V CDR1 and CDR2: MDHEN, SYDVKM. This CDR3 has 19 amino acids. CDR3 amino acids: CASSLEQGGAIYSNQPQHF. Written as DNA, the CDR3 is TGTGCCAGCAGTTTAGAACAGGGGGGTGCAATTTATAGCAATCAGCCCCAGCATTTT.

The J gene is TRBJ2-6, the V gene TRBV24-1, with D unclear. V lost 10 bases and J lost 0, with 6 bases in between. The CDR3 sequence is 13 residues long. Germline CDR1 is KGHDR and CDR2 is SFDVKD. The CDR3 nucleotides are TGTGCCACTGCCTACTCTGGGGCCAACGTCCTGACTTTC. It translates to CATAYSGANVLTF.

The J gene is TRBJ1-4, the V gene TRBV28, with D possibly matching TRBD1 (6 bases). V lost 10 bases, J lost 6 bases, and 15 bases lay in between. The CDR3 is made up of 13 amino acids. Germline-derived CDR1 and CDR2 are MDHEN and SYDVKM. Written as DNA, the CDR3 is TGTGCCACTTTGCGGGGGGGCGATGAAAAACTGTTTTTT. It specifies CATLRGGDEKLFF. Drawing the rest from reference TRBV28 and TRBJ1-4, the complete variable domain is DVKVTQSSRYLVKRTGEKVFLECVQDMDHENMFWYRQDPGLGLRLIYFSYDVKMKEKGDIPEGYSVSREKKERFSLILESASTNQTSMYLCATLRGGDEKLFFGSGTQLSVL.

CDR3 sequence reads: CASSPSGTSLGLFF. The CDR3 region has the DNA TGCGCCAGCAGCCCCTCCGGGACATCCCTCGGACTGTTTTTT. The chain recombines TRBV5-1 with TRBJ1-4; tentative D call: TRBD1 (6 bases). This CDR3 comprises 14 residues. Germline V gene data show CDR1 as SGHRS and CDR2 as YFSETQ. V was clipped by 4 bases and J by 13 bases, with 20 bases between them.

This rearrangement joins TRBV29-1 to TRBJ1-2; D is uncertain. With 3 bases removed from V and 1 base from J, the gap between germline ends came to 12 bases. This CDR3 is 14 amino acids long. Germline CDR1 SQVTM, CDR2 ANQGSEA. DNA of the CDR3: TGCAGCGTTGATGCGGCAGGCGATAACTATGGCTACACCTTC. This encodes CSVDAAGDNYGYTF.

CDR3 region: CSVEGINEQFF. As DNA, the CDR3 is TGCAGCGTTGAAGGGATTAATGAGCAGTTCTTC. This sequence joins TRBV29-1 and TRBJ2-1, with D uncertain. The CDR3 totals 11 residues. V was trimmed by 1 base and J by 7 bases, leaving 5 bases between them. Germline values: CDR1 SQVTM, CDR2 ANQGSEA.

This chain links TRBV7-8 with TRBJ1-5; tentatively, D is TRBD1 (6 bases). Per the germline V gene, CDR1 is SGHVS and CDR2 is FQNEAQ. Trimming removed 4 bases at V and 5 bases at J, with 21 bases between. The CDR3 is made up of 17 amino acids. The CDR3 sequence is CASSSRGIGRVDQPQHF. CDR3 in DNA: TGTGCCAGCAGCTCTAGGGGGATCGGCAGGGTTGATCAGCCCCAGCATTTT.

This sequence joins TRBV18 and TRBJ1-1; 7 positions match TRBD1. This CDR3 region has 14 residues. Germline V gene lookup returns CDR1 KGHSH and CDR2 LQKENI. Trimming removed 6 bases from V and 2 bases from J; junction bases left unmatched: 6. The CDR3 DNA reads as TGTGCCAGCTCGCTATACAGGGGTAACACTGAAGCTTTCTTT. It translates to CASSLYRGNTEAFF. The full variable domain, rest sourced from reference TRBV18 and TRBJ1-1, is NAGVMQNPRHLVRRRGQEARLRCSPMKGHSHVYWYRQLPEEGLKFMVYLQKENIIDESGMPKERFSAEFPKEGPSILRIQQVVRGDSAAYFCASSLYRGNTEAFFGQGTRLTVV.

The chain combines TRBV9 with TRBJ2-1; TRBD2 aligns across 9 bases. With V trimmed by 4 bases and J by 4 bases, 15 bases remained unmatched. The CDR3 covers 18 residues. Per the germline V gene, CDR1 is SGDLS and CDR2 is YYNGEE. The CDR3 sequence: CASSHLEGSGSYYNEQFF. In nucleotides, the CDR3 is TGTGCCAGCAGCCATTTGGAGGGTAGCGGGAGCTATTACAATGAGCAGTTCTTC.

This clone was detected only once. The chain has TRBV6-2 or TRBV6-3 and TRBJ2-7; 10 bases are a match to TRBD1. The CDR3 length is 16 residues. The germline V gene encodes CDR1 MNHEY and CDR2 SVGEGT. Trimming took 5 bases from V and 4 from J; bases not matched to a gene: 11. The chain's CDR3 is CASSTPGTGVFYEQYF. The CDR3 DNA is TGTGCCAGCAGTACCCCCGGGACAGGGGTGTTTTACGAGCAGTACTTC.

In its sample, this clone was seen once. The CDR3 protein is CASSRTTGGNEQFF. CDR3 in DNA: TGTGCCAGCAGCCGGACTACCGGCGGCAATGAGCAGTTCTTC. V usage is TRBV11-2 and J usage is TRBJ2-1; perhaps TRBD2 as D (6 bases). Per the germline V gene, CDR1 is SGHAT and CDR2 is FQNNGV. CDR3 length: 14 amino acids. The V end was cut by 5 bases, the J end by 6 bases, with 14 bases between.

The V gene is TRBV19, the J gene TRBJ1-1; 10 nucleotides line up with TRBD1. CDR3 length equals 17 residues. V was pared by 4 bases and J by 10 bases, with 18 bases of the junction left unmatched. Germline V gives CDR1 LNHDA, CDR2 SQIVND (reference sequence). Here the CDR3 DNA reads TGTGCCAGTAGTACCCCCTCGACAGGGGGCCGCGAGAAGGGAGCTTTCTTT. Translating it yields CASSTPSTGGREKGAFF.

The chain joins TRBV5-1 to TRBJ2-3; 10 bases agree with TRBD2. The CDR3 is 17 amino acids. With V trimmed by 2 bases and J by 1 base, 7 bases remained unmatched. CDR1 is SGHRS and CDR2 is YFSETQ in the germline V gene. CDR3 region: CASSLYVAGGGTDTQYF. In nucleotides, the CDR3 is TGCGCCAGCAGCTTATACGTAGCGGGGGGAGGCACAGATACGCAGTATTTT.